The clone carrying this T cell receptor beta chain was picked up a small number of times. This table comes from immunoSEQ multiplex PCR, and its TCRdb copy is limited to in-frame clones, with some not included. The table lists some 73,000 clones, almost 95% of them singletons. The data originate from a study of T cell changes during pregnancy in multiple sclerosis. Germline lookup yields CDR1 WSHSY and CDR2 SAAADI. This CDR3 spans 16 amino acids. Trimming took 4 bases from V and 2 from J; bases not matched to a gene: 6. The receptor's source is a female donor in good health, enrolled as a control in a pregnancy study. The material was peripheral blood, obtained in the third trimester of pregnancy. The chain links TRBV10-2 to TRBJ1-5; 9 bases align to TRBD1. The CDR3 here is CASSVVGQGRNQPQHF. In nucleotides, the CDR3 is TGCGCCAGCAGTGTCGTGGGACAGGGTCGCAATCAGCCCCAGCATTTT.